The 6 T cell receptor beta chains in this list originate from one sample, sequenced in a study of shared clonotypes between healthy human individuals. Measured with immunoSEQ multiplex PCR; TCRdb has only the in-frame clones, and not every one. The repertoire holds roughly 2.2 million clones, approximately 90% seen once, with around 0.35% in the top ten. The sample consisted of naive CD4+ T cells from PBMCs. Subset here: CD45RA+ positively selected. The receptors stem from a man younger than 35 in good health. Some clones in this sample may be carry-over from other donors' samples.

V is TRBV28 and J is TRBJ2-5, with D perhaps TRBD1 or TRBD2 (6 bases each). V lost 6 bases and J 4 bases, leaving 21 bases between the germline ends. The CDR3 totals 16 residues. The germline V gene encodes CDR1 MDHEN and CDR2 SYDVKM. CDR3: CASSPPHTGAGETQYF. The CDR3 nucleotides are TGTGCCAGCAGCCCCCCCCACACGGGGGCAGGAGAGACCCAGTACTTC.

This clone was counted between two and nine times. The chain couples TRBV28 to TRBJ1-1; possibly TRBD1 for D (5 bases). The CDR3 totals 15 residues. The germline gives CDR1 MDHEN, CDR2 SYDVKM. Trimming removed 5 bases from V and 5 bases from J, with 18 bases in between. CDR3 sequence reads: CASSGRTGTGTEAFF. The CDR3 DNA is TGTGCCAGCAGTGGCAGGACGGGGACCGGGACTGAAGCTTTCTTT.

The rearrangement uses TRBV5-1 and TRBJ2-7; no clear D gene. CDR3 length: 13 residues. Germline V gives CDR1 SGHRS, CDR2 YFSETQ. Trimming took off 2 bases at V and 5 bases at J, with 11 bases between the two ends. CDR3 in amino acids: CASSFDVRDEQYF. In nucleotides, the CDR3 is TGCGCCAGCAGCTTCGATGTACGGGACGAGCAGTACTTC. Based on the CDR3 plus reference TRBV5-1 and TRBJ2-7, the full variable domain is KAGVTQTPRYLIKTRGQQVTLSCSPISGHRSVSWYQQTPGQGLQFLFEYFSETQRNKGNFPGRFSGRQFSNSRSEMNVSTLELGDSALYLCASSFDVRDEQYFGPGTRLTVT.

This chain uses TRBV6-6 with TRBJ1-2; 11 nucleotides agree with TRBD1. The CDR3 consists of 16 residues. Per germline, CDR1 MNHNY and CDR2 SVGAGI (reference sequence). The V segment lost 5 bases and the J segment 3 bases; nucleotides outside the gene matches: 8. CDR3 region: CASSNGDRGYYYGYTF. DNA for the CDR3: TGTGCCAGCAGTAACGGGGACAGGGGGTATTACTATGGCTACACCTTC.

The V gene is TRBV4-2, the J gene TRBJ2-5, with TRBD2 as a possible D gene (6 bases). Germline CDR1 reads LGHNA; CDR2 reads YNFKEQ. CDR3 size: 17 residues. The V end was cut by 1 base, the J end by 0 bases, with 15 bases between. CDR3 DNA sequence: TGTGCCAGCAGCCAAGGGTTAGCGGTAGTGTACCAAGAGACCCAGTACTTC. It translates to CASSQGLAVVYQETQYF.

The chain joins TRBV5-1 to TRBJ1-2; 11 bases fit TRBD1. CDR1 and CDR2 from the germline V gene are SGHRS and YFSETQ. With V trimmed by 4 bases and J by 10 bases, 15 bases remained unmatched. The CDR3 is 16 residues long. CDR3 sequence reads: CASSLYGQGASTTYTF. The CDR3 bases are TGCGCCAGCAGCCTCTATGGACAGGGGGCTTCGACGACCTACACCTTC. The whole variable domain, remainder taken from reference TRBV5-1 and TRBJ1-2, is KAGVTQTPRYLIKTRGQQVTLSCSPISGHRSVSWYQQTPGQGLQFLFEYFSETQRNKGNFPGRFSGRQFSNSRSEMNVSTLELGDSALYLCASSLYGQGASTTYTFGSGTRLTVV.